This T cell receptor (beta chain) appears in the sequencing data of a study of shared clonotypes between healthy human individuals. From germline, CDR1 is SQVTM and CDR2 ANQGSEA. The CDR3 is made up of 12 amino acids. J was trimmed by 6 bases and V by 6 bases; bases with no gene match: 5. The authors distributed each subset's genomic DNA evenly over several immunoSEQ plates. Assay used: immunoSEQ multiplex PCR; TCRdb lists only in-frame clones, some missing. This table has fewer than 3 million clones, 80% to 95% appearing once. The sample taken for sequencing was naive CD4+ T cells from PBMCs. The subset: CD45RA+ positively selected. This chain connects TRBV29-1 to TRBJ1-1, with TRBD1 matching 9 bases. This TCR came from a man between 18 and 29 years old in good health. Some clones in this sample may be carry-over from other donors' samples. The CDR3 reads CSVPGQGSEAFF. CDR3 coding DNA: TGCAGCGTGCCGGGACAGGGATCTGAAGCTTTCTTT. The variable domain in full, completed from reference TRBV29-1 and TRBJ1-1, reads SAVISQKPSRDICQRGTSLTIQCQVDSQVTMMFWYRQQPGQSLTLIATANQGSEATYESGFVIDKFPISRPNLTFSTLTVSNMSPEDSSIYLCSVPGQGSEAFFGQGTRLTVV.